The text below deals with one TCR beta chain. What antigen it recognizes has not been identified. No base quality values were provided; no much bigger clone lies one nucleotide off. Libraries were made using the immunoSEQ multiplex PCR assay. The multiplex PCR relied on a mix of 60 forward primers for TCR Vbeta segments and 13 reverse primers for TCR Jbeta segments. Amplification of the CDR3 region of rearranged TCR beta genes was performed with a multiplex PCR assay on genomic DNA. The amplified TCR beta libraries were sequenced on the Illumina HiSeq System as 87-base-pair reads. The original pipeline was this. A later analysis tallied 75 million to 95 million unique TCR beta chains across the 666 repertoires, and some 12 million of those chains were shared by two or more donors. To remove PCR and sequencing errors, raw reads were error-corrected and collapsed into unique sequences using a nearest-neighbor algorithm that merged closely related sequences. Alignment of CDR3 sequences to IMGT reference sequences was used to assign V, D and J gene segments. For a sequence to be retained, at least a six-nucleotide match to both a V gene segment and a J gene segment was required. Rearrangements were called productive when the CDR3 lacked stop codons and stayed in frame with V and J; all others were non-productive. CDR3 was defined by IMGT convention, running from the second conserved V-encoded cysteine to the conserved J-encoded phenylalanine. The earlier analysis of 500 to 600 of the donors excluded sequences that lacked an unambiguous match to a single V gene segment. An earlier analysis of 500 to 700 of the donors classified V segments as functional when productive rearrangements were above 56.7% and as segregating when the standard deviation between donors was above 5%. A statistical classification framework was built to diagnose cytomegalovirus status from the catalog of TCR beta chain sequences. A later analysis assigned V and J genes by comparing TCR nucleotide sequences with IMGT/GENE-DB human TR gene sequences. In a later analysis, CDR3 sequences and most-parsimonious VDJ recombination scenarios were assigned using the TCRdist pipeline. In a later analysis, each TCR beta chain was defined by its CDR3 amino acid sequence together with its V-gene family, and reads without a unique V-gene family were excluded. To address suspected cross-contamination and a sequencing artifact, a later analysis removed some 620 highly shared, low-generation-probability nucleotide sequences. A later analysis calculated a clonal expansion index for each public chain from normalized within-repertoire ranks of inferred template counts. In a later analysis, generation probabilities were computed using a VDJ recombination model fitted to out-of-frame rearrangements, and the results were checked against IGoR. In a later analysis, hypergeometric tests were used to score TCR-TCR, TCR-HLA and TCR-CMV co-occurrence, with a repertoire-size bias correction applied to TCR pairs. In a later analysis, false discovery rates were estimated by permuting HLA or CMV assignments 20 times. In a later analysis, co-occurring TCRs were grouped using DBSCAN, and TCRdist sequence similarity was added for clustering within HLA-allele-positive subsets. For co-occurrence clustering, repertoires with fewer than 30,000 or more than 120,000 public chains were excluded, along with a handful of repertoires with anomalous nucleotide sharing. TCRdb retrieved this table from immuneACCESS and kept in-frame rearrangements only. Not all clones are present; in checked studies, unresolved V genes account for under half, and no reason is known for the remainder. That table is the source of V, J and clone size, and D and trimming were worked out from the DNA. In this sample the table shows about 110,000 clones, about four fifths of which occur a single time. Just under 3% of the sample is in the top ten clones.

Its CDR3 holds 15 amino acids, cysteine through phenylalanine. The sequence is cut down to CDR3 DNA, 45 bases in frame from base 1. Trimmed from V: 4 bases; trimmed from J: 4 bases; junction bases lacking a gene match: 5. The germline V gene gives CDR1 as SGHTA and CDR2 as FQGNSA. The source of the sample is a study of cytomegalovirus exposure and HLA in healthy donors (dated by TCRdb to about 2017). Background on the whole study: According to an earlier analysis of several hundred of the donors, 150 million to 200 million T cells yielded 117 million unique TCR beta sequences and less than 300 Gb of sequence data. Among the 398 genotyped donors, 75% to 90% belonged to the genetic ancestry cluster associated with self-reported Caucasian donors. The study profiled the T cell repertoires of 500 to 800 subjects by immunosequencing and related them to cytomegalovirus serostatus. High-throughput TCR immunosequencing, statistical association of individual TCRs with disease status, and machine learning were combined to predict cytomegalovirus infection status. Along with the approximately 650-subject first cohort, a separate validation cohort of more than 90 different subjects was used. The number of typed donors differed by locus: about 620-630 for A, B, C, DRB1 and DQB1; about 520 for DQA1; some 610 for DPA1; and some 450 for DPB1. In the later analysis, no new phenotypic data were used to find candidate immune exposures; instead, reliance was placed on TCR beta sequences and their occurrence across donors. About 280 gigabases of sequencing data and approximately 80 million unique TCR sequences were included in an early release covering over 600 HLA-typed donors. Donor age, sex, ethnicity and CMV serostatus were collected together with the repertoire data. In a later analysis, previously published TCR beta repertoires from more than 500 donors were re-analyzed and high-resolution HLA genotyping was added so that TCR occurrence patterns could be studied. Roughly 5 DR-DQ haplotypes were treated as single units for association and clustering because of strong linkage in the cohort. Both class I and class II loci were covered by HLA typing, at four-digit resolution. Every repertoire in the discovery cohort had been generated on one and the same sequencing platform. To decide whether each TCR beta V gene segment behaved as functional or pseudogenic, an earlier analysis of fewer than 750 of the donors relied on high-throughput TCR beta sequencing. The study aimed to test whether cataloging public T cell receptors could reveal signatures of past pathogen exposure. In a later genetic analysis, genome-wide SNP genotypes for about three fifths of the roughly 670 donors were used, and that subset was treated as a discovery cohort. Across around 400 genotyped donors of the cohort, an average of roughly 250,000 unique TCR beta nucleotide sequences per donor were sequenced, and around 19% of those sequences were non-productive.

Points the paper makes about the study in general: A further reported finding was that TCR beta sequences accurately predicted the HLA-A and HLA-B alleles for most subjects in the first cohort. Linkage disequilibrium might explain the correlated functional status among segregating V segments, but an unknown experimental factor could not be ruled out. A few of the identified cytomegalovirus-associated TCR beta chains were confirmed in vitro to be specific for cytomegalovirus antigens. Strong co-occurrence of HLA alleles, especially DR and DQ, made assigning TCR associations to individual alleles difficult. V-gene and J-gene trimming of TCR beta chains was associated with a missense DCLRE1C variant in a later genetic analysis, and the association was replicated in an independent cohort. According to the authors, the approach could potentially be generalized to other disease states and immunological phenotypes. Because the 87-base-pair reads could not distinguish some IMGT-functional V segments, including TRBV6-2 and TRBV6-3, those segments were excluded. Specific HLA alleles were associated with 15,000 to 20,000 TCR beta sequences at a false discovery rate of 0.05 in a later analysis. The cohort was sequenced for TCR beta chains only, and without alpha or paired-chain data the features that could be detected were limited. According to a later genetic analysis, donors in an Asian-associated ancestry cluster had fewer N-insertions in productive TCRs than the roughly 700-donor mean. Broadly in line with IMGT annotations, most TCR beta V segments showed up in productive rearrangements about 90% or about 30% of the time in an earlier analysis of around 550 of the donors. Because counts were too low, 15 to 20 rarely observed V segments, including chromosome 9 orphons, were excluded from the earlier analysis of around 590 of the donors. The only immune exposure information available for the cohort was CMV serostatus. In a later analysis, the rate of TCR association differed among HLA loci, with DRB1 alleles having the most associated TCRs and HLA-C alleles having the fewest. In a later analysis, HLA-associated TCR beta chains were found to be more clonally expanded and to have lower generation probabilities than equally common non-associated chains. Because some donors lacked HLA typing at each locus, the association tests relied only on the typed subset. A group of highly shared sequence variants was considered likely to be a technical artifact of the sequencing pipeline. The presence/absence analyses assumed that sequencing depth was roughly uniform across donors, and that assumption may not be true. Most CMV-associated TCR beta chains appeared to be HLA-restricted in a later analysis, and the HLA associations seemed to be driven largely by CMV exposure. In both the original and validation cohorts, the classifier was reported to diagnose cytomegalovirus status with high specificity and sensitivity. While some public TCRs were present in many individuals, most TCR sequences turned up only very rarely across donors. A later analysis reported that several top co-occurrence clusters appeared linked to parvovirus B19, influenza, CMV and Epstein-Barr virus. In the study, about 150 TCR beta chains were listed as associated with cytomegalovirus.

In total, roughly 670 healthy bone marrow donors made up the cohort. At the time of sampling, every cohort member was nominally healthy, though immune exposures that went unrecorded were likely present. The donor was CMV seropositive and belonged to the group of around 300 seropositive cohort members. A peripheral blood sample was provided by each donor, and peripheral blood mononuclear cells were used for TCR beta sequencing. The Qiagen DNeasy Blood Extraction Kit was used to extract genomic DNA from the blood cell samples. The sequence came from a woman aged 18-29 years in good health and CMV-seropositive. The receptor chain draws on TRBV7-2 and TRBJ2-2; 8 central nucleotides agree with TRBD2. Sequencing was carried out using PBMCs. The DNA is TGTGCCAGCAGCTCAAGCGGGAGAGTCACCGGGGAGCTGTTTTTT. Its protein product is CASSSSGRVTGELFF.